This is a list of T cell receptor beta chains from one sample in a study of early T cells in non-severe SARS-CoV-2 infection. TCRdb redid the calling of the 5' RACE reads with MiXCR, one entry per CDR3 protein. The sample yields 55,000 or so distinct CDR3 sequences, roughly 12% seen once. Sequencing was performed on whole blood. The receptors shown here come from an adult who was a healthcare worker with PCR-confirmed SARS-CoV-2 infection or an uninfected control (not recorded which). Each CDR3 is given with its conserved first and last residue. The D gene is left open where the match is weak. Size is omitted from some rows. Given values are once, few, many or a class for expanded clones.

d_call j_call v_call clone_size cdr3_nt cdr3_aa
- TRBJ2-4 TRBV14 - TGTGCCAGCAGCCAAGCTCGCAGGAGCATTCAGTACTTC CASSQARRSIQYF
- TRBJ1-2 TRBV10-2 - TGCGCCAGCACAACAGGGCTCCGCTATGGCTACACCTTC CASTTGLRYGYTF
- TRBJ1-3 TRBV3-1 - TGTGCCAGCAGGGTAAACTCTGGAAACACCATATATTTT CASRVNSGNTIYF
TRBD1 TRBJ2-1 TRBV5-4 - TGTGCCAGCAGCTTGCAGGGGGCGCGTGAGCAGTTCTTC CASSLQGAREQFF
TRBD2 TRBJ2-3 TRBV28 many TGTGCCAGCAGTAAAGGACTAGCAGATGCAGATACGCAGTATTTT CASSKGLADADTQYF
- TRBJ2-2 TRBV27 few TGTGCCAGCAGTTTGCAGGGGGGGACCGGGGAGCTGTTTTTT CASSLQGGTGELFF
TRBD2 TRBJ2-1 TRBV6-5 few TGTGCCAGCAGTTTAGCGGGGGGCTACAATGAGCAGTTCTTC CASSLAGGYNEQFF
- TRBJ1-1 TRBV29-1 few TGCAGCGTAGATAGTGGGTCAGAAGCTTTCTTT CSVDSGSEAFF
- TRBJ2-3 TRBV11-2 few TGTGCCAGCAGCTCCTTACAGGGACTCACGCAGTATTTT CASSSLQGLTQYF
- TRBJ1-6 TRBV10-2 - TGCGCCAGCAGTGACAGGGGCAATTCACCCCTCCACTTT CASSDRGNSPLHF
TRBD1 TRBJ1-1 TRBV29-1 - TGCAGCGTCGAGACAGGGCTGAACACTGAAGCTTTCTTT CSVETGLNTEAFF
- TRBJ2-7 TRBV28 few TGTGCCAGCACTCCCAGCCCCAGGGAACCCCCCTACGAGCAGTACTTC CASTPSPREPPYEQYF
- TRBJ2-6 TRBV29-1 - TGCAGCGTTTCGGACTTGGGGGCCAACGTCCTGACTTTC CSVSDLGANVLTF
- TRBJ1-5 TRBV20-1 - TGCAGTGCTAGAGATCTGGCAGGGGAGGCTAATAGCAATCAGCCCCAGCATTTT CSARDLAGEANSNQPQHF
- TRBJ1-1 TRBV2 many TGTGCCAGCAGTGAAGGGCGACAGGTGCCTGAAGCTTTCTTT CASSEGRQVPEAFF
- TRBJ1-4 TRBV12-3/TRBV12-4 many TGTGCCAGCAGTACGGACAACTATAATGAAAAACTGTTTTTT CASSTDNYNEKLFF
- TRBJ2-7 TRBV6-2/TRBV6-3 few TGTGCCAGCAGTCCCCACTTCTACGAGCAGTACTTC CASSPHFYEQYF
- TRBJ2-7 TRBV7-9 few TGTGCCAGCAGCTTTGGACGGACCCCCCGGGAGCAGTACTTC CASSFGRTPREQYF
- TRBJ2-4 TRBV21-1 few TGTGCCAGCAGCTCCCGGTCCCCCAAAAACATTCAGTACTTC CASSSRSPKNIQYF
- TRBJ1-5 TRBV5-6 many TGTGCCAGCAGCTTGTCCAGGGATCGTCAGCCCCAGCATTTT CASSLSRDRQPQHF
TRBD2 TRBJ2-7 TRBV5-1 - TGCGCCAGCAGCCGACTAGCGGGATTGGTGGGCGACGAGCAGTACTTC CASSRLAGLVGDEQYF
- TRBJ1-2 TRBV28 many TGTGCCAGCAGCCCAACTGGGGGGACCCGAGCTAACTATGGCTACACCTTC CASSPTGGTRANYGYTF